These 21 T cell receptor beta chains were all obtained from the same sample, sequenced in a study of blood T cells in healthy people across ages. Next came a second PCR, run for roughly 7 to 12 cycles, which used a sample-barcoded 5' primer along with a J-beta primer mix. TCRdb reanalysed the 5' RACE reads using MiXCR and keeps one entry per CDR3 protein. The sample holds hundreds of thousands of distinct CDR3 sequences, roughly 48% seen once. Sequences were obtained from blood. The receptor set was obtained from an elderly man in good health.

CDR3 sequence reads: CASSPLNRDTEAFF. CDR3 sequence (DNA): TGTGCCAGCAGCCCCCTTAACAGGGACACTGAAGCTTTCTTT. The V gene is TRBV3-1, the J gene TRBJ1-1; TRBD1 might be the D (6 bases). Trimming pared 4 bases from V and 3 bases from J, leaving 12 bases between. Germline V gives CDR1 LGHDT, CDR2 YNNKEL (reference sequence). The CDR3 consists of 14 residues.

A few counts support this clonotype. The chain links TRBV13 to TRBJ2-1, with 9 bases matching TRBD2. Unmatched junction bases numbered 9, after V lost 5 bases and J lost 13 bases. Germline V gives CDR1 PRHDT, CDR2 FYEKMQ (reference sequence). The CDR3 runs to 13 residues. In DNA, the CDR3 is TGTGCCAGCAGCCCACCCGGGACTAGCAGCCAGTTCTTC. Encoded protein: CASSPPGTSSQFF.

V is TRBV21-1 and J is TRBJ1-1; no DNA check was done on the table's D call, TRBD1. TRBV21-1 is tagged as a pseudogene. The CDR3 has 16 residues. Here the CDR3 DNA reads TGTGCCAGCAGCATCACGACCGGGACAGAGAACACTGAAGCTTTCTTT. Translation gives CASSITTGTENTEAFF.

The chain recombines TRBV7-6 with TRBJ2-1; D possibly uses TRBD1 or TRBD2 (7 bases each). The CDR3 contains 15 residues. Germline V gene lookup returns CDR1 SGHVS and CDR2 FNYEAQ. V shed 5 bases and J shed 7 bases, with 18 bases lying between them. The CDR3 here is CASSPGQGGENEQFF. Here the CDR3 DNA reads TGTGCCAGCAGCCCCGGGCAGGGGGGGGAGAATGAGCAGTTCTTC. Drawing the rest from reference TRBV7-6 and TRBJ2-1, the complete variable domain is GAGVSQSPRYKVTKRGQDVALRCDPISGHVSLYWYRQALGQGPEFLTYFNYEAQQDKSGLPNDRFSAERPEGSISTLTIQRTEQRDSAMYRCASSPGQGGENEQFFGPGTRLTVL.

The CDR3 region has the DNA TGTGCCACCAGCAGAGATGTGGGACCCTACGAGCAGTACTTC. It is translated as CATSRDVGPYEQYF. J is TRBJ2-7 and V is TRBV15, with D perhaps given as TRBD1 or TRBD2 (5 bases each). Germline-derived CDR1 and CDR2 are LNHNV and YYDKDF (reference sequence). V lost 0 bases and J 2 bases, leaving 8 bases between the germline ends. The CDR3 contains 14 residues. Combining the CDR3 with reference TRBV15 and TRBJ2-7 gives the whole variable domain DAMVIQNPRYQVTQFGKPVTLSCSQTLNHNVMYWYQQKSSQAPKLLFHYYDKDFNNEADTPDNFQSRRPNTSFCFLDIRSPGLGDTAMYLCATSRDVGPYEQYFGPGTRLTVT.

Turning to this clonotype: One end of the junction varies from germline; a read error may be responsible. The rearrangement uses TRBV6-6 and TRBJ2-5; D is unclear. Looked up from germline, CDR1 is MNHNY and CDR2 is SVGAGI (reference sequence). The CDR3 extends over 15 amino acids. The CDR3 bases are TGTGCCAACAGTTACGGTCATTCCCCGTGGGAGACCCAGTACTTC. Translated, it gives CANSYGHSPWETQYF.

The chain couples TRBV20-1 to TRBJ2-7; either TRBD1 or TRBD2 may supply D (5 bases each). CDR3 length: 13 amino acids. V shed 3 bases and J shed 0 bases, with 9 bases lying between them. Germline loops: CDR1 DFQATT, CDR2 SNEGSKA (reference sequence). CDR3 DNA: TGCAGTGCTAGTGGGACGGACTCCTACGAGCAGTACTTC. This gives the protein CSASGTDSYEQYF.

V and J are TRBV7-9 and TRBJ2-5; 11 bases align to TRBD2. The V segment lost 5 bases and the J segment 0 bases; nucleotides outside the gene matches: 14. The length of the CDR3 is 19 residues. Looked up from germline, CDR1 is SEHNR and CDR2 is FQNEAQ (reference sequence). CDR3 DNA sequence: TGTGCCAGCAGCAAGAGGCTGGGACTAGCGGTCCCGTACCAAGAGACCCAGTACTTC. Its translation is CASSKRLGLAVPYQETQYF.

This clonotype has a count of ten or more. The chain joins TRBV6-6 to TRBJ1-2; tentatively, D is TRBD1 (5 bases). This CDR3 contains 14 residues. Trimming cost V 6 bases and J 4 bases, with 15 bases left between them. CDR1 is MNHNY and CDR2 is SVGAGI in the germline V gene (reference sequence). CDR3 DNA sequence: TGTGCCAGCAGCGCCCCTGGGGACCCCTATGGCTACACCTTC. Its translation is CASSAPGDPYGYTF.

The chain is built from TRBV12-3 or TRBV12-4 and TRBJ1-2; 9 positions match TRBD1. The CDR3 consists of 16 residues. V lost 3 bases and J lost 8; bases outside the gene matches: 13. CDR3 protein: CASSLGHRGPVGGYTF. The CDR3 DNA reads TGTGCCAGCAGTTTGGGCCACAGGGGGCCTGTAGGGGGCTACACCTTC.

The table lists this clonotype with a few counts. V usage is TRBV28 and J usage is TRBJ2-3; unclear D gene. The germline V gene encodes CDR1 MDHEN and CDR2 SYDVKM. CDR3 length: 11 amino acids. The V end was cut by 8 bases, the J end by 6 bases, with 9 bases between. Here the CDR3 reads CASGPLDTQYF. The CDR3 DNA follows: TGTGCCAGCGGACCGTTGGATACGCAGTATTTT. The full variable domain, in which reference TRBV28 and TRBJ2-3 provide the parts outside the CDR3, is DVKVTQSSRYLVKRTGEKVFLECVQDMDHENMFWYRQDPGLGLRLIYFSYDVKMKEKGDIPEGYSVSREKKERFSLILESASTNQTSMYLCASGPLDTQYFGPGTRLTVL.

The chain carries TRBV6-2 or TRBV6-3 and TRBJ2-7; 9 nucleotides match TRBD2. CDR3 length: 14 residues. J gave up 2 bases and V 4 bases, and 3 bases lay outside the gene matches. The germline V gene has CDR1 MNHEY and CDR2 SVGEGT. Here the CDR3 reads CASSLPSGTYEQYF. The DNA for the CDR3 is TGTGCCAGCAGTTTACCTAGCGGGACCTACGAGCAGTACTTC.

This clonotype appeared a few times. The chain recombines TRBV5-1 with TRBJ1-5; 7 bases match TRBD1. Germline assignment: CDR1 SGHRS and CDR2 YFSETQ. V gave up 1 base and J gave up 4 bases; unmatched junction bases: 5. This CDR3 is built from 15 residues. This CDR3 reads CASSLMGQSNQPQHF. The CDR3 DNA follows: TGCGCCAGCAGCTTGATGGGACAGTCTAATCAGCCCCAGCATTTT.

This clonotype was counted a few times. V gene TRBV7-2 combines with J gene TRBJ2-3; 8 bases map to TRBD2. Trimming cost V 3 bases and J 8 bases; bases outside gene matches: 16. Looked up from germline, CDR1 is SGHTA and CDR2 is FQGNSA. This CDR3 has 17 amino acids. The CDR3 nucleotides are TGTGCCAGCAGCTTCGCGGGTAGGGTAGCGGGGAGGGGTACGCAGTATTTT. It is translated as CASSFAGRVAGRGTQYF. Using reference TRBV7-2 and TRBJ2-3 for the parts outside the CDR3, the full variable domain is GAGVSQSPSNKVTEKGKDVELRCDPISGHTALYWYRQSLGQGLEFLIYFQGNSAPDKSGLPSDRFSAERTGGSVSTLTIQRTQQEDSAVYLCASSFAGRVAGRGTQYFGPGTRLTVL.

This clonotype was counted a few times. J is TRBJ2-5 and V is TRBV14, with 8 bases lining up with TRBD1. The germline CDR1 and CDR2 sequences are SGHDN and FVKESK. V was pared by 5 bases and J by 4 bases, with 6 bases of the junction left unmatched. The CDR3 is 14 residues long. The CDR3 coding sequence is TGTGCCAGCAGCACACAGGGGGTTGCAGAGACCCAGTACTTC. Its translation is CASSTQGVAETQYF. Looking up the rest from reference TRBV14 and TRBJ2-5 gives the full variable domain: EAGVTQFPSHSVIEKGQTVTLRCDPISGHDNLYWYRRVMGKEIKFLLHFVKESKQDESGMPNNRFLAERTGGTYSTLKVQPAELEDSGVYFCASSTQGVAETQYFGPGTRLLVL.

This sequence joins TRBV12-3 or TRBV12-4 and TRBJ2-7; TRBD1 agrees at 7 bases. The CDR3 has 14 amino acids. The junction had 7 bases not matched to a gene; V was cut back by 5 bases and J by 3 bases. CDR3 nucleotide sequence: TGTGCCAGCAGTCGGGCACAGGGGTACTACGAGCAGTACTTC. Translated: CASSRAQGYYEQYF.

This clonotype was seen only a few times. This chain connects TRBV30 to TRBJ2-7; unclear D gene. V was cut by 0 bases and J by 0 bases, with 12 bases left in between. The V gene's germline CDR1 is GTSNPN and CDR2 SVGIG (reference sequence). This CDR3 is 15 amino acids long. CDR3 region: CAWSVRPSSSYEQYF. For the CDR3, the DNA is TGTGCCTGGAGTGTACGTCCATCAAGCTCCTACGAGCAGTACTTC. Combining the CDR3 with reference TRBV30 and TRBJ2-7 gives the whole variable domain SQTIHQWPATLVQPVGSPLSLECTVEGTSNPNLYWYRQAAGRGLQLLFYSVGIGQISSEVPQNLSASRPQDRQFILSSKKLLLSDSGFYLCAWSVRPSSSYEQYFGPGTRLTVT.

This rearrangement joins TRBV20-1 to TRBJ1-1; unclear D gene. Deletions cut 2 bases from V and 1 base from J, with 14 bases between. Per germline, CDR1 DFQATT and CDR2 SNEGSKA (reference sequence). This CDR3 region has 15 residues. The CDR3 nucleotides are TGCAGTGCTAGAAGCCCGACTGGTGAGAACACTGAAGCTTTCTTT. Its translation: CSARSPTGENTEAFF.

V usage is TRBV12-3 or TRBV12-4 and J usage is TRBJ2-3; possibly TRBD1 or TRBD2 for D (5 bases each). Trimming pared 6 bases from V and 0 bases from J, leaving 16 bases between. CDR3 length: 16 amino acids. The CDR3 nucleotides read TGTGCCAGCAGAAATTCCGGGGCAGGGAGCACAGATACGCAGTATTTT. Protein sequence: CASRNSGAGSTDTQYF.

In this sample, this clonotype turned up a few times. This may come from a read error, since a much larger clone is one base off. The chain joins TRBV6-5 to TRBJ2-1, with D perhaps being TRBD1 or TRBD2 (5 bases each). The J call may be faulty, since TRBJ2-7 better matches the DNA end. The CDR3 sequence is 16 residues long. Germline V gene sequence: CDR1 MNHEY, CDR2 SVGAGI. The DNA for the CDR3 is TGTGCCAGCAGTTACTCTTGGGGGAGCTCCTACAATGAGCAGTACTTC. Translation gives CASSYSWGSSYNEQYF.

J is TRBJ2-7 and V is TRBV20-1, with 12 nucleotides matching TRBD2. CDR3 length: 13 amino acids. Germline values: CDR1 DFQATT, CDR2 SNEGSKA (reference sequence). The J segment lost 3 bases and the V segment lost 8 bases, leaving 5 bases of the junction unmatched. CDR3: CSTGLAGYYEQYF. CDR3 bases: TGCAGTACCGGACTAGCGGGATACTACGAGCAGTACTTC.